The sample holds a few counts of the clone carrying this T cell receptor beta chain. These data belong to a study of PD-1 blockade in classical Hodgkin lymphoma. TCRdb's table, derived via immunoSEQ multiplex PCR, lists solely in-frame clones and lacks some. Seen here are around 60,000 clones, 85% to 90% observed once, and the top ten hold under 6.5%. All patients experienced relapse after autologous stem cell transplantation, and brentuximab vedotin exposure was variable. Germline-derived CDR1 and CDR2 are SGHAT and FQNNGV. The CDR3 is made up of 13 amino acids. Trimming took 1 base from V and 0 from J, leaving 3 bases between them.

The chain has TRBV11-2 and TRBJ1-1; D is unresolved. The TCR sequence derives from a human donor with classical Hodgkin lymphoma. This sample comprised peripheral blood mononuclear cells (PBMCs), obtained before the second cycle of nivolumab. CDR3 sequence (DNA): TGTGCCAGCAGCTTAGTTGTGAACACTGAAGCTTTCTTT. Translating gives CASSLVVNTEAFF.